The next 20 T cell receptor beta chains were all read from a single sample in a study of T cell changes during pregnancy in multiple sclerosis. This table comes from immunoSEQ multiplex PCR, and its TCRdb copy is limited to in-frame clones, with some not included. The table shows around 36,000 clones, with around nine tenths occurring only once. The sample was peripheral blood, taken before pregnancy. These receptors were collected from a female donor with multiple sclerosis, enrolled in a pregnancy study.

This clone was detected only once. The chain joins TRBV11-2 to TRBJ2-1; possibly TRBD2 for D (6 bases). Germline CDR1 reads SGHAT; CDR2 reads FQNNGV. This CDR3 region has 15 residues. V gave up 5 bases and J gave up 2 bases, with 13 bases separating them. DNA for the CDR3: TGTGCCAGCAGCCAAGGTGCGGGACCCTACAATGAGCAGTTCTTC. This codes for CASSQGAGPYNEQFF.

V and J are TRBV10-1 and TRBJ2-5; D might be TRBD2 (5 bases). The V and J ends lost 2 bases and 5 bases respectively, with 9 bases between them. The CDR3 spans 13 residues. The V gene's germline CDR1 is WNHNN and CDR2 SYGVQD (reference sequence). In nucleotides, the CDR3 is TGCGCCAGCAGTGAGGCCGGGGAGGAGACCCAGTACTTC. Its translation: CASSEAGEETQYF.

The chain employs TRBV27 and TRBJ2-7; maybe TRBD1 (6 bases). Trimming removed 6 bases from V and 2 bases from J, with 8 bases in between. The V gene's germline CDR1 is MNHEY and CDR2 SMNVEV (reference sequence). This CDR3 has 12 residues. CDR3 nucleotides: TGTGCCAGCAGCCGGACAGCCTACGAGCAGTACTTC. This gives the protein CASSRTAYEQYF.

The V and J genes are TRBV6-5 and TRBJ1-1, with 8 bases matching TRBD1. V shed 4 bases, J shed 3 bases, and the junction held 10 bases outside the gene matches. This CDR3 contains 16 residues. Germline V lookup: CDR1 MNHEY, CDR2 SVGAGI. CDR3 amino acids: CASSSTWTGLHTEAFF. In DNA form, the CDR3 reads TGTGCCAGCAGTTCGACGTGGACAGGGTTACACACTGAAGCTTTCTTT.

With regard to this clone: Other DNA sequences from this sample encode an identical CDR3 as well. The chain links TRBV10-1 to TRBJ2-1; 12 nucleotides agree with TRBD1. The CDR3 totals 16 residues. V was pared by 2 bases and J by 6 bases, with 5 bases of the junction left unmatched. Germline V CDR1 and CDR2: WNHNN, SYGVQD (reference sequence). The CDR3 spells CASSEMGTGGINEQFF. Written as DNA, the CDR3 is TGCGCCAGCAGTGAGATGGGGACAGGGGGCATCAATGAGCAGTTCTTC.

V usage is TRBV2 and J usage is TRBJ2-7; 9 bases line up with TRBD2. CDR3 length: 15 residues. V shed 6 bases, J shed 0 bases, and the junction held 6 bases outside the gene matches. Germline-derived CDR1 and CDR2 are SNHLY and FYNNEI. The DNA for the CDR3 is TGTGCCAGCAGGGTCGGACTAGCGAGCTCCTACGAGCAGTACTTC. Its protein product is CASRVGLASSYEQYF. Full variable domain (outside the CDR3, taken from reference TRBV2 and TRBJ2-7): EPEVTQTPSHQVTQMGQEVILRCVPISNHLYFYWYRQILGQKVEFLVSFYNNEISEKSEIFDDQFSVERPDGSNFTLKIRSTKLEDSAMYFCASRVGLASSYEQYFGPGTRLTVT.

V is TRBV30 and J is TRBJ2-7; 7 bases line up with TRBD1. Germline CDR1 is GTSNPN and CDR2 is SVGIG (reference sequence). The V and J ends lost 2 bases and 3 bases, in that order; junction bases with no gene match: 10. This CDR3 spans 15 amino acids. CDR3 in amino acids: CAWSTPDRNDYEQYF. CDR3 nucleotides: TGTGCCTGGAGTACCCCGGACAGGAACGACTACGAGCAGTACTTC.

V usage is TRBV13 and J usage is TRBJ2-3; D is uncertain. The V end was cut by 0 bases, the J end by 0 bases, with 7 bases between. Germline V lookup: CDR1 PRHDT, CDR2 FYEKMQ (reference sequence). This CDR3 spans 15 amino acids. The CDR3, as DNA: TGTGCCAGCAGCTTAGGTGATCGGAGCACAGATACGCAGTATTTT. Residues: CASSLGDRSTDTQYF. The complete variable domain, with remaining parts taken from reference TRBV13 and TRBJ2-3, reads AAGVIQSPRHLIKEKRETATLKCYPIPRHDTVYWYQQGPGQDPQFLISFYEKMQSDKGSIPDRFSAQQFSDYHSELNMSSLELGDSALYFCASSLGDRSTDTQYFGPGTRLTVL.

The chain is built from TRBV28 and TRBJ1-2; a weak D match, TRBD1 (5 bases). V gave up 6 bases and J gave up 2 bases, with 10 bases separating them. Germline CDR1 is MDHEN and CDR2 is SYDVKM. The CDR3 sequence is 13 residues long. The CDR3 DNA reads TGTGCCAGCAGCGTGGGGGGGAACTATGGCTACACCTTC. This codes for CASSVGGNYGYTF.

This rearrangement joins TRBV9 to TRBJ2-6; no reliable D call. Germline-derived CDR1 and CDR2 are SGDLS and YYNGEE. Trimming stripped 0 bases from V and 4 bases from J, with 8 bases between. CDR3 length equals 15 residues. The CDR3, as DNA: TGTGCCAGCAGCGTAGCGTGGCAGGGGGCCAACGTCCTGACTTTC. Protein product: CASSVAWQGANVLTF.

J is TRBJ2-7 and V is TRBV28; TRBD1 is a possible D gene (5 bases). The V end was cut by 4 bases, the J end by 7 bases, with 14 bases between. Germline V lookup: CDR1 MDHEN, CDR2 SYDVKM. The CDR3 totals 13 residues. The CDR3 loop is CASSSDRTWEQYF. CDR3 coding DNA: TGTGCCAGCAGTTCTGACAGAACGTGGGAGCAGTACTTC.

V gene TRBV7-3 combines with J gene TRBJ2-3; D possibly corresponds to TRBD2 (6 bases). V was trimmed by 1 base and J by 1 base, leaving 9 bases between them. This CDR3 comprises 15 residues. CDR1 and CDR2 from the germline V gene are SGHTA and FQGTGA. For the CDR3, the DNA is TGTGCCAGCAGCTTAAAGGGCGGGGGCACAGATACGCAGTATTTT. This codes for CASSLKGGGTDTQYF.

This clone appeared once. The V gene is TRBV9, the J gene TRBJ2-1, with D maybe TRBD1 (6 bases). This CDR3 contains 16 residues. Looked up from germline, CDR1 is SGDLS and CDR2 is YYNGEE. With 0 bases removed from V and 4 bases from J, the gap between germline ends came to 14 bases. The CDR3 nucleotides are TGTGCCAGCAGCGTAGAAGCACAGGGTTTATACAATGAGCAGTTCTTC. Its translation: CASSVEAQGLYNEQFF.

The CDR3 nucleotides are TGCAGCGTTGCGCCGGGACAAAGCAACACTGAAGCTTTCTTT. Protein product: CSVAPGQSNTEAFF. The chain combines TRBV29-1 with TRBJ1-1, with D possibly TRBD1 on 6 matching bases. This CDR3 is built from 14 residues. The germline gives CDR1 SQVTM, CDR2 ANQGSEA. V was pared by 4 bases and J by 2 bases, with 14 bases between.

The chain uses TRBV27 and TRBJ1-2, with a possible D match to TRBD1 (5 bases). Trimming removed 2 bases from V and 6 bases from J, with 7 bases in between. Per germline, CDR1 MNHEY and CDR2 SMNVEV (reference sequence). This CDR3 contains 12 residues. The CDR3 DNA reads as TGTGCCAGCAGTTTACAGGGTCATGGCTACACCTTC. Its translation: CASSLQGHGYTF.

The chain employs TRBV2 and TRBJ2-7; D is possibly TRBD1 (6 bases). This CDR3 has 12 amino acids. CDR1 and CDR2 from the germline V gene are SNHLY and FYNNEI. V lost 6 bases to trimming and J lost 1 base, with 7 bases between them. The CDR3 sequence is CASRDSSYEQYF. The CDR3 DNA is TGTGCCAGCAGGGACAGTTCCTACGAGCAGTACTTC.

This chain uses TRBV6-1 with TRBJ2-4, with D perhaps matching TRBD2 (5 bases). The CDR3 is made up of 18 amino acids. Germline V gene lookup returns CDR1 MNHNS and CDR2 SASEGT. Trimming stripped 4 bases from V and 0 bases from J, with 19 bases between. The CDR3 region is CASSAMRGMTVAKNIQYF. CDR3 nucleotide sequence: TGTGCCAGCAGTGCGATGAGAGGGATGACGGTAGCCAAAAACATTCAGTACTTC.

The chain employs TRBV18 and TRBJ2-1, with D tentatively TRBD2 (6 bases). V was trimmed by 3 bases and J by 0 bases, leaving 12 bases between them. This CDR3 is 16 amino acids long. Germline lookup yields CDR1 KGHSH and CDR2 LQKENI. The CDR3 sequence: CASSPTDGSSYNEQFF. The DNA for the CDR3 is TGTGCCAGCTCACCCACGGACGGGAGCTCCTACAATGAGCAGTTCTTC.

The chain joins TRBV30 to TRBJ1-5; D is uncertain. This CDR3 is built from 16 residues. V was cut by 4 bases and J by 1 base, with 17 bases left in between. Germline CDR1 reads GTSNPN; CDR2 reads SVGIG (reference sequence). The DNA of the CDR3 is TGTGCCTGGAACTCAGGACTCTCGCACAGCAATCAGCCCCAGCATTTT. As protein: CAWNSGLSHSNQPQHF. The full variable domain, rest sourced from reference TRBV30 and TRBJ1-5, is SQTIHQWPATLVQPVGSPLSLECTVEGTSNPNLYWYRQAAGRGLQLLFYSVGIGQISSEVPQNLSASRPQDRQFILSSKKLLLSDSGFYLCAWNSGLSHSNQPQHFGDGTRLSIL.

Relative to its sample, this clone is medium-sized. V is TRBV11-3 and J is TRBJ2-1; D perhaps matches TRBD1 (6 bases). V shed 1 base and J shed 6 bases, with 25 bases lying between them. Germline CDR1 SGHNT, CDR2 YENEEA. This CDR3 has 19 amino acids. CDR3 nucleotides: TGTGCCAGCAGCTTAGTAGTGGGGGCCTCCCCCAAGTCCGGCAATGAGCAGTTCTTC. Translating it yields CASSLVVGASPKSGNEQFF.